These 5 T cell receptor beta chains were sequenced from one sample in a study of control samples from healthy donors and cancer patients. Some clones are missing from TCRdb's copy, which holds only in-frame ones; the method was immunoSEQ multiplex PCR. The table includes about 160,000 clones, 93% detected once. The sample was blood. The source of these receptors is a young man in good health.

The rearrangement links TRBV3-1 (or the pseudogene TRBV3-2) to TRBJ1-3, with D possibly TRBD1 on 6 matching bases. The CDR3 consists of 16 residues. The V end lost 0 bases, the J end lost 0 bases, and 9 bases lay between the germline ends. Germline CDR1 is LGHDT and CDR2 is YNNKEL (reference sequence). CDR3 sequence: CASSQDRGASGNTIYF. As DNA, the CDR3 is TGTGCCAGCAGCCAAGATCGGGGGGCCTCTGGAAACACCATATATTTT.

The chain employs TRBV7-9 and TRBJ1-1, with D unresolved. V was pared by 3 bases and J by 3 bases, with 14 bases between. Germline V gene sequence: CDR1 SEHNR, CDR2 FQNEAQ (reference sequence). CDR3 length equals 15 residues. This chain's CDR3 is CASSFGRPRDTEAFF. CDR3 DNA sequence: TGTGCCAGCAGCTTTGGTCGGCCAAGGGACACTGAAGCTTTCTTT.

Comments on this clone: Other DNA sequences in the sample encode the same CDR3. The chain combines TRBV19 with TRBJ2-2; no reliable D call. This CDR3 has 14 amino acids. CDR1 is LNHDA, CDR2 SQIVND, per germline (reference sequence). Trimming shortened V by 5 bases and J by 0 bases, and 7 bases separated the two germline ends. CDR3 loop: CASSSSSNTGELFF. CDR3 sequence (DNA): TGTGCCAGTAGTTCCTCATCGAACACCGGGGAGCTGTTTTTT. Supplemented by reference TRBV19 and TRBJ2-2, the full variable domain reads DGGITQSPKYLFRKEGQNVTLSCEQNLNHDAMYWYRQDPGQGLRLIYYSQIVNDFQKGDIAEGYSVSREKKESFPLTVTSAQKNPTAFYLCASSSSSNTGELFFGEGSRLTVL.

The chain joins TRBV27 to TRBJ1-1; D possibly corresponds to TRBD1 (6 bases). Between the trimmed V and J ends, which lost 6 bases and 8 bases, there was a span of 10 bases. Germline assignment: CDR1 MNHEY and CDR2 SMNVEV (reference sequence). There are 11 residues in the CDR3. This CDR3 is CASRRQGEAFF. Here the CDR3 DNA reads TGTGCCAGCAGGCGCCAGGGGGAAGCTTTCTTT.

To note about this clone: At the DNA level, this CDR3 is encoded by other sequences in the same sample as well. CDR3 DNA sequence: TGTGCCAGCAGTGCCGAAGCTTTCTTT. It specifies CASSAEAFF. The gene calls are TRBV7-9 and TRBJ1-1; D remains unclear. Germline loops: CDR1 SEHNR, CDR2 FQNEAQ (reference sequence). Trimming took 6 bases from V and 8 from J, leaving 4 bases between them. The length of the CDR3 is 9 residues.